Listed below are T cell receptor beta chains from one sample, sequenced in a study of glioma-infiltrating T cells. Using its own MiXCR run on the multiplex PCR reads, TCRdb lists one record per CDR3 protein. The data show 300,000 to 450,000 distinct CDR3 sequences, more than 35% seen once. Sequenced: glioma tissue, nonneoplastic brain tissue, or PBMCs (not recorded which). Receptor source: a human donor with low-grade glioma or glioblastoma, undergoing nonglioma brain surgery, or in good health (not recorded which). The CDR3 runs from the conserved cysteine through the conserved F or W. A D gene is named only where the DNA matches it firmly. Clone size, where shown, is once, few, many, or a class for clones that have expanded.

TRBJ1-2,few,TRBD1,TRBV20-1,CSARGAEGGQGYGYTF,TGCAGTGCTAGAGGCGCAGAGGGGGGACAGGGCTATGGCTACACCTTC
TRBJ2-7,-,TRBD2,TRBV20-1,CSPRRTSDTYEQYF,TGCAGTCCTCGGCGGACTAGTGATACCTACGAGCAGTACTTC
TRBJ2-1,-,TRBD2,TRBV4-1,CASSRSGGLNGQFF,TGCGCCAGCAGCCGAAGCGGGGGGCTTAATGGGCAGTTCTTC
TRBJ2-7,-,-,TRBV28,CASSFKGGFYEQYF,TGTGCCAGCAGTTTTAAGGGGGGGTTCTACGAGCAGTACTTC
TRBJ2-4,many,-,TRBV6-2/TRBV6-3,CASSLRALAKNIQYF,TGTGCCAGCAGTCTACGAGCGTTAGCCAAAAACATTCAGTACTTC
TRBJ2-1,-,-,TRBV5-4,CASSPEGTPGWEQFF,TGTGCCAGCAGCCCCGAGGGGACGCCGGGTTGGGAGCAGTTCTTC
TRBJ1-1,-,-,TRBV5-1,CASSRQYYDTEAFF,TGCGCCAGCAGCAGACAGTATTATGACACTGAAGCTTTCTTT
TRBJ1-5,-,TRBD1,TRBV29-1,CSVGMTGVGQPQHF,TGCAGCGTGGGAATGACAGGGGTAGGACAGCCCCAGCATTTT
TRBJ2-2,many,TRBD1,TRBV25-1,CASRGVGQGTTGELFF,TGTGCCAGCAGGGGGGTGGGACAGGGGACCACCGGGGAGCTGTTTTTT
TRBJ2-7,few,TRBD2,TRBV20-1,CSARVSGGISYEQYF,TGCAGTGCTAGAGTGTCGGGGGGGATTTCCTACGAGCAGTACTTC
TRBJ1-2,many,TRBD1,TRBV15,CATSKGSGGLPGYTF,TGTGCCACCAGCAAGGGATCAGGGGGCCTCCCTGGCTACACCTTC
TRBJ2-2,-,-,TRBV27,CASSLITFANTGGLFF,TGTGCCAGCAGTTTAATTACGTTCGCGAACACCGGGGGGCTGTTTTTT
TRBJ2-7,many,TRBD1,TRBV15,CATSREATGDYEQYF,TGTGCCACCAGCAGAGAAGCGACAGGGGATTACGAGCAGTACTTC
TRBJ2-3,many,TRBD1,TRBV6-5,CASSYGPGQGVDTQYF,TGTGCCAGCAGTTACGGTCCGGGACAGGGTGTAGATACGCAGTATTTT
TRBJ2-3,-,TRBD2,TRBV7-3,CASSLTGGGINTDTQYF,TGTGCCAGCAGCTTAACAGGCGGGGGGATTAACACAGATACGCAGTATTTT
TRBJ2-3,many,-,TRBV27,CASSPPVGPDTQYF,TGTGCCAGCAGTCCCCCGGTTGGCCCAGATACGCAGTATTTT
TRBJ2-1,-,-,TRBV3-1,CASSHNGEPRGFF,TGTGCCAGCAGCCATAACGGCGAACCGCGGGGGTTCTTC
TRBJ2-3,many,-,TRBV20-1,CSASLFDKAGDTQYF,TGCAGTGCTAGCCTATTTGACAAGGCGGGAGATACGCAGTATTTT
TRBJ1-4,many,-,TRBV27,CASSLYGTNEKLFF,TGTGCCAGCAGTTTGTACGGTACAAATGAAAAACTGTTTTTT
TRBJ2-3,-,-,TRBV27,CACSLVKFADTQYF,TGTGCCTGCAGTTTAGTGAAGTTCGCAGATACGCAGTATTTT
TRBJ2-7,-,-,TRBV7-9,CASSFVGRSYEQYF,TGTGCCAGCAGCTTTGTCGGGCGGTCCTACGAGCAGTACTTC
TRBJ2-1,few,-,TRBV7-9,CASSLAQEDSASEQFF,TGTGCCAGCAGCTTAGCGCAGGAGGATAGCGCCAGCGAGCAGTTCTTC
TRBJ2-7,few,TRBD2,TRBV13,CASSFVLAGGNHEQYF,TGTGCCAGCAGCTTTGTTCTAGCGGGAGGGAACCACGAGCAGTACTTC
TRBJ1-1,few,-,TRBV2,CASSESGRATEAFF,TGTGCCAGCAGTGAATCCGGGAGGGCCACTGAAGCTTTCTTT
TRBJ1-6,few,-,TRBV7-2,CASSPPSFREAPLHF,TGTGCCAGCAGCCCCCCGAGTTTTAGGGAAGCACCCCTCCACTTT
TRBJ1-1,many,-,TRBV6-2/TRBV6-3,CASSSRFYTEAFF,TGTGCCAGCAGTTCCCGGTTCTACACTGAAGCTTTCTTT
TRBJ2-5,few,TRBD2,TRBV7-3,CASSPTSAMGAETQYF,TGTGCCAGCAGCCCGACTAGCGCGATGGGAGCGGAGACCCAGTACTTC
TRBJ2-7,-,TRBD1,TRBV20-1,CSARSDRGSYEQYF,TGCAGTGCTAGAAGTGACAGGGGATCCTACGAGCAGTACTTC
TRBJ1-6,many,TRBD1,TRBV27,CASSSTGGNSPLHF,TGTGCCAGCAGTTCTACAGGGGGAAATTCACCCCTCCACTTT
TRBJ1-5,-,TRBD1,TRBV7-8,CASSLGGQGAASNQPQHF,TGTGCCAGCAGCTTAGGGGGACAGGGCGCCGCTAGCAATCAGCCCCAGCATTTT
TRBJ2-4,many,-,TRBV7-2,CASSSTSNHIQYF,TGTGCCAGCAGCTCTACTAGTAATCACATTCAGTACTTC
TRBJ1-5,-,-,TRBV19,CASSPPGTAGWPQHF,TGTGCCAGTAGTCCCCCAGGGACTGCCGGCTGGCCCCAGCATTTT
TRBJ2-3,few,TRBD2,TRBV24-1,CATSDSHGRDTDTQYF,TGTGCCACCAGTGATTCCCACGGGAGGGACACAGATACGCAGTATTTT
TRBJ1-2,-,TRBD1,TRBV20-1,CSASSGQEYGYTF,TGCAGTGCTAGTTCAGGACAGGAGTATGGCTACACCTTC
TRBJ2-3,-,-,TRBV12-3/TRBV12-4,CASSSTGVGTDTQYF,TGTGCCAGCAGTTCTACGGGAGTGGGCACAGATACGCAGTATTTT
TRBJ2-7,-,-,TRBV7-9,CASSPSGTPDYEQYF,TGTGCCAGCAGCCCTTCCGGGACACCAGATTACGAGCAGTACTTC
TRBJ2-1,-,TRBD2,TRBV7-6,CASSLEVAGPSYNEQFF,TGTGCCAGCAGCTTAGAGGTAGCGGGGCCTTCCTACAATGAGCAGTTCTTC
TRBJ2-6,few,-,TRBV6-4,CASSDGETGPSGANVLTF,TGTGCCAGCAGTGACGGAGAGACAGGTCCCTCTGGGGCCAACGTCCTGACTTTC
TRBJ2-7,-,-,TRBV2,CATGELDSYEQYF,TGTGCCACAGGAGAGCTCGATAGCTACGAGCAGTACTTC
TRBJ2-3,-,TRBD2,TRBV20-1,CSAPGLGQGTDTQYF,TGCAGTGCCCCCGGACTAGGCCAGGGCACAGATACGCAGTATTTT
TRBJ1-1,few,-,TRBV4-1,CASSSPGTRTEAFF,TGCGCCAGCAGCTCACCCGGGACACGCACTGAAGCTTTCTTT
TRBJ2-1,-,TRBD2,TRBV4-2,CASSQTSGGSYNEQFF,TGTGCCAGCAGCCAAACTAGCGGAGGCTCCTACAATGAGCAGTTCTTC
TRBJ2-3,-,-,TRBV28,CASSLGPGVRSDTQYF,TGTGCCAGCAGTTTGGGTCCGGGAGTAAGGTCAGATACGCAGTATTTT
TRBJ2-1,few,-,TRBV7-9,CASSSSTSRASSYNEQFF,TGTGCCAGCAGCTCGAGTACCTCTCGCGCGAGCTCCTACAATGAGCAGTTCTTC
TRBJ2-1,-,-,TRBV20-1,CSAQTPNTLNEQFF,TGCAGTGCTCAAACCCCAAATACCCTCAATGAGCAGTTCTTC
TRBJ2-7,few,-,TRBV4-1,CASSPKDWGYEQYF,TGCGCCAGCAGCCCAAAGGATTGGGGCTACGAGCAGTACTTC
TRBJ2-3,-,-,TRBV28,CACSLGGEANEQFF,TGTGCCTGCAGTTTAGGGGGAGAAGCCAATGAGCAGTTCTTT
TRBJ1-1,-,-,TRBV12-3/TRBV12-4,CASTPLGADTEAFF,TGTGCCAGCACCCCCCTTGGAGCGGACACTGAAGCTTTCTTT
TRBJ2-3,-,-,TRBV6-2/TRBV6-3,CASSYLGPATDTQYF,TGTGCCAGCAGTTACCTGGGCCCCGCCACAGATACGCAGTATTTT
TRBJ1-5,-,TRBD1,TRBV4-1,CASSQDQGGNQPQRF,TGCGCCAGCAGCCAAGACCAGGGGGGGAATCAGCCCCAGCGTTTT
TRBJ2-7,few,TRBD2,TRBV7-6,CASSFASGTYEQYF,TGTGCCAGCAGCTTTGCAAGCGGGACGTACGAGCAGTACTTC
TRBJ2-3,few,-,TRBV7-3,CASSLLPTDTDTQYF,TGTGCCAGCAGCTTACTTCCCACGGATACAGATACGCAGTATTTT
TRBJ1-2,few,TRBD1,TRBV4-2,CASSRNRLQGAFAYGYTF,TGTGCCAGCAGCCGAAACCGTCTACAGGGGGCGTTTGCCTATGGCTACACCTTC